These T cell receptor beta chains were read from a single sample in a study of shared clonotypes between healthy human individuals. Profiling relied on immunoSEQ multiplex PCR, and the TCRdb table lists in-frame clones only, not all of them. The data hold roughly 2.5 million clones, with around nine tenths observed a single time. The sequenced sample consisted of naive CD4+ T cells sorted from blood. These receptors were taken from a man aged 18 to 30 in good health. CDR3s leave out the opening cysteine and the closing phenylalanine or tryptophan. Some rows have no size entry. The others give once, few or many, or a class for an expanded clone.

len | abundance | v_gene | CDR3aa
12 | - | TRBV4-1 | ASSQEGQNTEAF
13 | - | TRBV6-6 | ASSSSGQGAETQY
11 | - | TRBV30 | AWSRTGSDEQY
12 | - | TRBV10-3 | AISGRLATREQY
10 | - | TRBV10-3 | AISDSADTQY
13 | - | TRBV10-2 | ASSERQGGTGELF
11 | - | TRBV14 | ASSQRLGETQY
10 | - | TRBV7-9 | ASTSGPHGYT
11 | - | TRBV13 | ASSLEQGRTQY
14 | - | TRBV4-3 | ASSPEIGLEGETQY
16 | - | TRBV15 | ATSRTQRGQASQETQY
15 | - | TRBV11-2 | ASSVYSGRSSLYEQY
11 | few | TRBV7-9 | ASSSGAGLPLH
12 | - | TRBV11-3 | ASSRQGARNEQF
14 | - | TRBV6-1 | ASSERLDPGVVEQY
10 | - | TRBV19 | ASNPTNQPQH
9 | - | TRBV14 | ASSQGDIQY
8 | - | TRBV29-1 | TLRSQTQY
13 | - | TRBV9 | ASSVDVGPIGEQY
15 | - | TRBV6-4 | ASSDPKSRGSNGEQF
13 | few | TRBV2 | ASSREGTNTGELF
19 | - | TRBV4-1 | ASSPREGAGSGRAFSYEQY
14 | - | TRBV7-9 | ASSLGGQASNYGYT